The sequence of this T cell receptor (beta chain) was determined in a study of blood T cell repertoires in COVID-19. About the research overall: Donors in the United States, Italy and Spain gave samples during acute or convalescent COVID-19. T cells, B-cell-depleted T cells, or PBMCs supplied cDNA or gDNA.

Original processing methods: Researchers report that nucleated cell counts were estimated from reference gene primer amplification. Only in-frame clones appear in the TCRdb table, and some are missing; sequencing was by immunoSEQ multiplex PCR. Clone size and V and J calls were adopted from that table, with D and trimming inferred from the DNA. Here the sample spans some 250,000 clones, approximately 90% being singletons. This CDR3 comprises 15 residues. The germline CDR1 and CDR2 sequences are MNHEY and SVGEGT. After removal of 5 bases from V and 5 bases from J, the junction contained 11 bases not matched to a gene.

The sequenced material came from peripheral blood. The gene calls are TRBV6-2 or TRBV6-3 and TRBJ1-1, with 7 bases fitting TRBD1. The TCR was taken from a woman between 40 and 55 years old who had recovered from COVID-19. The CDR3 coding sequence is TGTGCCAGCAGTCCCCCGGGAGGGGGCAGGACTGAAGCTTTCTTT. This codes for CASSPPGGGRTEAFF.